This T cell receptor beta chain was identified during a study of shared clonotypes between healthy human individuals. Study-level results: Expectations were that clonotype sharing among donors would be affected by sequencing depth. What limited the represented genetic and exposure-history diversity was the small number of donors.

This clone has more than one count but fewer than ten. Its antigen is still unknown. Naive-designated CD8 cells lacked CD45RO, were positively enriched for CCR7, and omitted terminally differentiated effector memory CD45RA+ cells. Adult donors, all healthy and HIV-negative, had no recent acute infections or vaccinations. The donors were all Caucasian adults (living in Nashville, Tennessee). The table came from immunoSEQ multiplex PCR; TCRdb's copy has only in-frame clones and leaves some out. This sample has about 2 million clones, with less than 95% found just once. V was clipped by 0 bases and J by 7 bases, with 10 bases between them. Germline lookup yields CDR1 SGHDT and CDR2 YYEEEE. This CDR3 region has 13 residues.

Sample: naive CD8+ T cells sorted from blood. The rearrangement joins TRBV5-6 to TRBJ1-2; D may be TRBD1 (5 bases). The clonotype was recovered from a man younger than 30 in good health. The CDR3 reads CASSLGDSSGYTF. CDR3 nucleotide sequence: TGTGCCAGCAGCTTGGGAGACAGCTCTGGCTACACCTTC.